The 21 T cell receptor beta chains in this list originate from one sample, sequenced in a study of blood T cells in healthy people across ages. PCR was performed a second time for roughly 7 to 12 cycles using a sample-barcoded 5' primer and a J-beta primer mix. TCRdb processed the 5' RACE reads anew with MiXCR; each CDR3 protein has one entry. The sample shows approximately 900,000 distinct CDR3 sequences, 48% of them seen only once. The specimen was blood. The receptors originated from a man aged 25-45 years in good health.

The chain carries TRBV28 and TRBJ1-5, with TRBD1 matching 8 bases. CDR1 is MDHEN, CDR2 SYDVKM, per germline. CDR3 length equals 17 residues. The V gene end was trimmed by 3 bases and the J gene end by 4 bases; junction bases not matched to a gene: 11. CDR3 sequence reads: CASSFRGQGTRNQPQHF. The CDR3, as DNA: TGTGCCAGCAGTTTCCGAGGACAGGGCACGAGGAATCAGCCCCAGCATTTT.

The chain joins TRBV29-1 to TRBJ2-5, with 9 nucleotides matching TRBD2. This CDR3 contains 12 residues. Germline CDR1 reads SQVTM; CDR2 reads ANQGSEA. The J segment lost 1 base and the V segment lost 7 bases, leaving 1 base of the junction unmatched. This CDR3 reads CSGGRGQETQYF. CDR3 DNA sequence: TGCAGCGGCGGGAGGGGCCAAGAGACCCAGTACTTC.

This clonotype occurred many times. J is TRBJ2-7 and V is TRBV7-3, with 8 bases matching TRBD2. V lost 5 bases to trimming and J lost 2 bases; unmatched junction nucleotides: 5. The CDR3 covers 14 residues. Looked up from germline, CDR1 is SGHTA and CDR2 is FQGTGA. CDR3 in amino acids: CASSVVAGPYEQYF. The CDR3, as DNA: TGTGCCAGCAGCGTTGTAGCGGGACCCTACGAGCAGTACTTC.

The chain uses TRBV7-2 and TRBJ2-5; TRBD2 agrees at 9 bases. The junction had 16 bases not matched to a gene; V was cut back by 5 bases and J by 6 bases. The germline V gene has CDR1 SGHTA and CDR2 FQGNSA. The CDR3 has 17 amino acids. The CDR3 here is CASSVEGGAGGVKTQYF. Here the CDR3 DNA reads TGTGCCAGCAGCGTAGAGGGAGGAGCGGGGGGTGTAAAGACCCAGTACTTC.

The table lists this clonotype with a count of one. V is TRBV4-1 and J is TRBJ2-7; D is perhaps TRBD1 (5 bases). Trimming stripped 0 bases from V and 6 bases from J, with 12 bases between. CDR1 and CDR2 from the germline V gene are MGHRA and YSYEKL. The CDR3 sequence is 14 residues long. The CDR3 coding sequence is TGCGCCAGCAGCCAAGAGGGGCTAGGGGTCGAGCAGTACTTC. Residues: CASSQEGLGVEQYF.

The chain couples TRBV6-5 to TRBJ2-7; no reliable D call. This CDR3 is built from 16 residues. Per the germline V gene, CDR1 is MNHEY and CDR2 is SVGAGI. The V and J ends lost 6 bases and 0 bases respectively, with 18 bases between them. The CDR3 sequence: CASSRRDIRFSYEQYF. The DNA of the CDR3 is TGTGCCAGCAGCAGACGAGATATCCGATTCTCCTACGAGCAGTACTTC.

The gene calls are TRBV7-9 and TRBJ1-6, with 8 bases fitting TRBD1. Germline V CDR1 and CDR2: SEHNR, FQNEAQ (reference sequence). Unmatched junction bases numbered 14, after V lost 5 bases and J lost 14 bases. The CDR3 runs 15 residues. The DNA for the CDR3 is TGTGCCAGCAGCCTGGGGACAGGCCTTTTGGAAGCCCTCCACTTT. Its translation: CASSLGTGLLEALHF.

This clonotype has only one observation. This chain joins TRBV5-1 and TRBJ2-4; the D is unclear. The end of the DNA fits TRBJ2-5 better, so the J call may be wrong. Germline V gene lookup returns CDR1 SGHRS and CDR2 YFSETQ. The CDR3 has 14 amino acids. The CDR3 reads CASSVVAIQETQYF. For the CDR3, the DNA is TGCGCCAGCAGCGTAGTAGCCATACAAGAGACCCAGTACTTC.

V usage is TRBV3-1 and J usage is TRBJ2-7; 8 nucleotides align to TRBD1. Per germline, CDR1 LGHDT and CDR2 YNNKEL (reference sequence). J was trimmed by 5 bases and V by 0 bases; bases with no gene match: 9. The CDR3 has 16 amino acids. CDR3 in DNA: TGTGCCAGCAGCCAAGAGACAGGGGTACATTCTGACGAGCAGTACTTC. Its translation: CASSQETGVHSDEQYF.

The chain employs TRBV10-3 and TRBJ2-4, with TRBD2 identical over 7 bases. The J call may be mistaken, given a closer DNA end match to TRBJ2-5. The germline V gene has CDR1 ENHRY and CDR2 SYGVKD. This CDR3 comprises 16 residues. In DNA, the CDR3 is TGTGCCATCAGCACCGGGGGGAACAGACTACAAGAGACCCAGTACTTC. Its translation: CAISTGGNRLQETQYF.

This clonotype was detected ten times or more. The rearrangement links TRBV5-1 to TRBJ2-5; the match to TRBD1 covers 8 bases. Trimming took 3 bases from V and 1 from J; bases not matched to a gene: 11. CDR1 and CDR2 (germline): SGHRS, YFSETQ. This CDR3 has 17 residues. This CDR3 is CASSYTTLGQVQETQYF. In DNA form, the CDR3 reads TGCGCCAGCAGCTACACTACTTTGGGACAGGTCCAAGAGACCCAGTACTTC. Supplemented by reference TRBV5-1 and TRBJ2-5, the full variable domain reads KAGVTQTPRYLIKTRGQQVTLSCSPISGHRSVSWYQQTPGQGLQFLFEYFSETQRNKGNFPGRFSGRQFSNSRSEMNVSTLELGDSALYLCASSYTTLGQVQETQYFGPGTRLLVL.

This clonotype was seen only once. The J gene is TRBJ2-1, the V gene TRBV7-2; 7 bases agree with TRBD2. With 6 bases clipped from V and 4 bases from J, the junction kept 9 bases outside the gene matches. The length of the CDR3 is 15 residues. Germline-derived CDR1 and CDR2 are SGHTA and FQGNSA. In nucleotides, the CDR3 is TGTGCCAGCAGAACAGGACTAGAAAAGTACAATGAGCAGTTCTTC. Its translation: CASRTGLEKYNEQFF.

The chain couples TRBV5-1 to TRBJ2-3; D may be TRBD1 (7 bases). Per germline, CDR1 SGHRS and CDR2 YFSETQ. This CDR3 is 16 amino acids long. Trimming stripped 1 base from V and 4 bases from J, with 16 bases between. The CDR3 DNA reads as TGCGCCAGCAGCTTGTCGGGCCAGGGGGGCGCAGATACGCAGTATTTT. Translated: CASSLSGQGGADTQYF.

V and J are TRBV7-2 and TRBJ2-3; D not resolved. The V gene lost 5 bases and the J gene lost 0 bases, with 6 bases spanning the gap. The CDR3 contains 13 residues. Germline V lookup: CDR1 SGHTA, CDR2 FQGNSA. CDR3 amino acids: CASSHGSTDTQYF. The CDR3 nucleotides read TGTGCCAGCAGCCACGGGAGCACAGATACGCAGTATTTT. Full variable domain (outside the CDR3, taken from reference TRBV7-2 and TRBJ2-3): GAGVSQSPSNKVTEKGKDVELRCDPISGHTALYWYRQSLGQGLEFLIYFQGNSAPDKSGLPSDRFSAERTGGSVSTLTIQRTQQEDSAVYLCASSHGSTDTQYFGPGTRLTVL.

This clonotype has more than one count but fewer than ten. The rearrangement uses TRBV7-9 and TRBJ2-3, with 7 bases matching TRBD1. Germline CDR1 reads SEHNR; CDR2 reads FQNEAQ (reference sequence). CDR3 length equals 15 residues. J gave up 3 bases and V 4 bases, and 7 bases lay outside the gene matches. In DNA, the CDR3 is TGTGCCAGCAGCTCCCGACAGGGTCGTACAGATACGCAGTATTTT. This translates into CASSSRQGRTDTQYF.

This clonotype was seen ten or more times. CDR3 in amino acids: CASSYSIVTTYEQYF. The CDR3 DNA is TGTGCCAGCAGTTACTCGATTGTCACAACCTACGAGCAGTACTTC. The V call is TRBV6-2 or TRBV6-3, the J call TRBJ2-7; no definite D call. Germline CDR1 MNHEY, CDR2 SVGEGT. The ends were cut back, 0 bases at V and 2 bases at J, with 11 bases in the middle. This CDR3 region has 15 residues.

The chain has TRBV7-9 and TRBJ2-3; perhaps TRBD2 as D (6 bases). This CDR3 has 16 residues. CDR1 is SEHNR, CDR2 FQNEAQ, per germline (reference sequence). V was trimmed by 8 bases and J by 4 bases, leaving 22 bases between them. As DNA, the CDR3 is TGTGCCAGCCACGATGAGGAATCTTCTAGCGCAGATACGCAGTATTTT. This sequence encodes CASHDEESSSADTQYF.

This rearrangement joins TRBV4-3 to TRBJ2-3; 8 nucleotides align to TRBD2. Germline V gene data show CDR1 as LGHNA and CDR2 as YSLEER. This CDR3 comprises 15 residues. J gave up 4 bases and V 4 bases, and 7 bases lay outside the gene matches. CDR3 DNA sequence: TGCGCCAGCAGCCCGGGGGGGGCGCTTCCAGATACGCAGTATTTT. It yields the protein CASSPGGALPDTQYF.

This chain links TRBV9 with TRBJ2-7; 9 bases are a match to TRBD1. The CDR3 has 16 residues. In germline, CDR1 is SGDLS, CDR2 YYNGEE. Losses at the gene ends were 3 bases for V and 2 bases for J; bases not matched to a gene: 9. CDR3 in DNA: TGTGCCAGCAGCGGTGGGGGACAGGGCTTCACCTACGAGCAGTACTTC. Translating it yields CASSGGGQGFTYEQYF.

V gene TRBV5-1 combines with J gene TRBJ1-1; 10 bases agree with TRBD1. The CDR3 totals 14 residues. Per the germline V gene, CDR1 is SGHRS and CDR2 is YFSETQ. J lost 6 bases, V lost 4 bases, and 6 bases had no gene match. DNA for the CDR3: TGCGCCAGCAGCCCTGGGACAGGGGAATCTGAAGCTTTCTTT. Protein product: CASSPGTGESEAFF.

The genes are TRBV20-1 and TRBJ2-7; possibly TRBD1 or TRBD2 for D (6 bases each). Trimming removed 5 bases at V and 6 bases at J, with 14 bases between. This CDR3 is built from 12 residues. From germline, CDR1 is DFQATT and CDR2 SNEGSKA (reference sequence). The CDR3 loop is CSAGTQGSEQYF. In DNA form, the CDR3 reads TGCAGTGCTGGGACTCAGGGGTCCGAGCAGTACTTC.